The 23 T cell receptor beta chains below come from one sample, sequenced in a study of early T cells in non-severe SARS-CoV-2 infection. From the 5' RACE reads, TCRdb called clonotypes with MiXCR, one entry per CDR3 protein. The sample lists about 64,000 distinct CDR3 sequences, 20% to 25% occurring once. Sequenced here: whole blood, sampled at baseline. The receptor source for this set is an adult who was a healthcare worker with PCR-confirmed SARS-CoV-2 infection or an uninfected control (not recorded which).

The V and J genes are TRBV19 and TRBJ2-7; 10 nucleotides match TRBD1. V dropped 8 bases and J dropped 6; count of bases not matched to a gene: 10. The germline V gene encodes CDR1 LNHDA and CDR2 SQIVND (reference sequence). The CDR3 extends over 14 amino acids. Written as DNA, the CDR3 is TGTGCCAGTGGATACGGGACAGGGGACGGCGAGCAGTACTTC. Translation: CASGYGTGDGEQYF. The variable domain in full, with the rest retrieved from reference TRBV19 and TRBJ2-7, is DGGITQSPKYLFRKEGQNVTLSCEQNLNHDAMYWYRQDPGQGLRLIYYSQIVNDFQKGDIAEGYSVSREKKESFPLTVTSAQKNPTAFYLCASGYGTGDGEQYFGPGTRLTVT.

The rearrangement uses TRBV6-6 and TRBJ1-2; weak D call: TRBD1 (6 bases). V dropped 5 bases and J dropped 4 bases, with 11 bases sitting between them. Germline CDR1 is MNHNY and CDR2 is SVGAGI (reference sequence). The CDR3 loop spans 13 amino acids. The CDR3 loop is CASSEQGPYGYTF. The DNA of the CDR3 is TGTGCCAGCAGTGAACAGGGACCCTATGGCTACACCTTC.

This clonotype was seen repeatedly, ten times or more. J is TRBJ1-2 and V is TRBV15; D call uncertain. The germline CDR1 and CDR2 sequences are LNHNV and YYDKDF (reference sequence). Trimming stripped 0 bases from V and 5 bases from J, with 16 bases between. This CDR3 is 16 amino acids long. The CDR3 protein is CATSRDLADRLYGYTF. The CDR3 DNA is TGTGCCACCAGCAGAGATTTAGCGGACCGCTTGTATGGCTACACCTTC.

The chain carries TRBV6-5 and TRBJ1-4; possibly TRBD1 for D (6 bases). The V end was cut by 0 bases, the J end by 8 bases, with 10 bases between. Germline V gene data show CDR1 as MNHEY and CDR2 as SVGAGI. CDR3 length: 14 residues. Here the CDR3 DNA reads TGTGCCAGCAGTTACTCGTACAGGGCCGAAAAACTGTTTTTT. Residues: CASSYSYRAEKLFF.

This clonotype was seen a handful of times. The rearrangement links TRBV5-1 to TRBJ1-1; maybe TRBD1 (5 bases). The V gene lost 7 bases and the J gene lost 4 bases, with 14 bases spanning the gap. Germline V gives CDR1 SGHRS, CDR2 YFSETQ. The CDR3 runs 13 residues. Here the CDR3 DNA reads TGCGCCAGCTCCCGCCGGGGGAGCACTGAAGCTTTCTTT. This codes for CASSRRGSTEAFF.

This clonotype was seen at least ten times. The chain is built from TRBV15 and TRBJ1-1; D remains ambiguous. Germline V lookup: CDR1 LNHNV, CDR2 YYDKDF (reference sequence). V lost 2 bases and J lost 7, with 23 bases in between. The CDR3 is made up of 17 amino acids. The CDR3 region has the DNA TGTGCCACCAGCAGACCACTACGGACTGGGGATAGTGGTGAAGCTTTCTTT. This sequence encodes CATSRPLRTGDSGEAFF. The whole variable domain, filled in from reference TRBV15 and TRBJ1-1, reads DAMVIQNPRYQVTQFGKPVTLSCSQTLNHNVMYWYQQKSSQAPKLLFHYYDKDFNNEADTPDNFQSRRPNTSFCFLDIRSPGLGDTAMYLCATSRPLRTGDSGEAFFGQGTRLTVV.

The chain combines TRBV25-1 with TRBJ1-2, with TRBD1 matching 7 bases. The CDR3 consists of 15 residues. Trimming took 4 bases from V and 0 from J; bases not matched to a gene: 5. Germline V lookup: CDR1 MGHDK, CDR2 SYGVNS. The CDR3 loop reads CASSAQGVANYGYTF. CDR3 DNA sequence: TGTGCCAGCAGTGCTCAGGGGGTGGCTAACTATGGCTACACCTTC.

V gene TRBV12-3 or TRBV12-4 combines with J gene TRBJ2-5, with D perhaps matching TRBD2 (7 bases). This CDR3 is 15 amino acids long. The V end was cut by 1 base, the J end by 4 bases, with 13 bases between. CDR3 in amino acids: CASSLGGGRGETQYF. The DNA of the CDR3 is TGTGCCAGCAGTTTAGGGGGGGGCCGTGGAGAGACCCAGTACTTC.

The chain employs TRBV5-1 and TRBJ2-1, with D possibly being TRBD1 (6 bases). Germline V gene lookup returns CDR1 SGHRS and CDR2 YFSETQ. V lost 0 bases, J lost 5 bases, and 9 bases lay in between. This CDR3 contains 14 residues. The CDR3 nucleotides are TGCGCCAGCAGCTTGGGGGGGCTGAACAATGAGCAGTTCTTC. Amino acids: CASSLGGLNNEQFF.

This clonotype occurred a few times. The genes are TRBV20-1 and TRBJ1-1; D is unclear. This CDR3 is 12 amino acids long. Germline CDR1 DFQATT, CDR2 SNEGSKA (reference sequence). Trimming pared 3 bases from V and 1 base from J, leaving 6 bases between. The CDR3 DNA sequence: TGCAGTGCTAGGTTAGGGAACACTGAAGCTTTCTTT. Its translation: CSARLGNTEAFF.

CDR3 DNA: TGCGCCAGCAGCTCAGGAGCAACTAATGAAAAACTGTTTTTT. This gives the protein CASSSGATNEKLFF. This rearrangement joins TRBV5-1 to TRBJ1-4; D is undetermined. Germline values: CDR1 SGHRS, CDR2 YFSETQ. This CDR3 comprises 14 residues. V was shortened by 3 bases and J by 0 bases, with 6 bases between the two germline ends.

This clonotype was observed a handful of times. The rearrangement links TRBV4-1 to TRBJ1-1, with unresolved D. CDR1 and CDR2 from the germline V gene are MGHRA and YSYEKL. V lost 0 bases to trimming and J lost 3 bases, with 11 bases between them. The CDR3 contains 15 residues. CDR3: CASSQEGSLDTEAFF. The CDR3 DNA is TGCGCCAGCAGCCAAGAGGGGAGTTTGGACACTGAAGCTTTCTTT.

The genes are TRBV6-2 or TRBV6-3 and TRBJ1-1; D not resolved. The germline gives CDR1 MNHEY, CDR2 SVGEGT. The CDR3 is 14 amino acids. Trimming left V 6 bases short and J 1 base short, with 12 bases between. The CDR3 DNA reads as TGTGCCAGCAGCAATATCCGGGGGAACACTGAAGCTTTCTTT. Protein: CASSNIRGNTEAFF.

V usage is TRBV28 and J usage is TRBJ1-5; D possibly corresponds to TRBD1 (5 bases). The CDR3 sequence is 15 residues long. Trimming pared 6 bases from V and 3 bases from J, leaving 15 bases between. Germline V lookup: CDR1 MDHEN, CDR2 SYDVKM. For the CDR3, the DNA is TGTGCCAGCAGACCGCGGTTCGGGGCCAATCAGCCCCAGCATTTT. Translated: CASRPRFGANQPQHF.

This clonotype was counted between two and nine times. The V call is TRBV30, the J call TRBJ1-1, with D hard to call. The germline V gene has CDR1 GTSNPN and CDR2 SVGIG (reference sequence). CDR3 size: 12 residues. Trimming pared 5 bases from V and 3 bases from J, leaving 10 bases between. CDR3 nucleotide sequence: TGTGCCTGGGGGTCTGCGGACACTGAAGCTTTCTTT. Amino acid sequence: CAWGSADTEAFF.

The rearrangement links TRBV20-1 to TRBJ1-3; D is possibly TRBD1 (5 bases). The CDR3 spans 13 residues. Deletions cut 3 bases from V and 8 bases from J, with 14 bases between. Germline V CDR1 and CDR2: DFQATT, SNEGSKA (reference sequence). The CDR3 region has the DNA TGCAGTGCTAGGGGGTCTAGAGGGGACACCATATATTTT. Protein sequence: CSARGSRGDTIYF.

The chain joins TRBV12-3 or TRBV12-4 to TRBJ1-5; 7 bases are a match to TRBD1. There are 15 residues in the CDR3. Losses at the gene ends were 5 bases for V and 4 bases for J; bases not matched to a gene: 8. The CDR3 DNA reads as TGTGCCAGCAGTCCACAGACAGGGCTAAATCAGCCCCAGCATTTT. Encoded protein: CASSPQTGLNQPQHF.

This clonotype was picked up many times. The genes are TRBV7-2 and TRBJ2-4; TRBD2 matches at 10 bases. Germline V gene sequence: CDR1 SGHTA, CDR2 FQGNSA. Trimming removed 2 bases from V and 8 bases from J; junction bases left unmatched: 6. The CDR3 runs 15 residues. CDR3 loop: CASSLSASGGHIQYF. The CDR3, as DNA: TGTGCCAGCAGCTTATCAGCTAGCGGGGGTCACATTCAGTACTTC.

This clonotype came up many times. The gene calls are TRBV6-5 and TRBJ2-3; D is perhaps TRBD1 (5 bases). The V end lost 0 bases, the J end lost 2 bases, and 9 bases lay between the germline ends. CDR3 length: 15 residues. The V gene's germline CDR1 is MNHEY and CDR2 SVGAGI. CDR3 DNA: TGTGCCAGCAGTTACTCGGGGCTATCCACAGATACGCAGTATTTT. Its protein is CASSYSGLSTDTQYF.

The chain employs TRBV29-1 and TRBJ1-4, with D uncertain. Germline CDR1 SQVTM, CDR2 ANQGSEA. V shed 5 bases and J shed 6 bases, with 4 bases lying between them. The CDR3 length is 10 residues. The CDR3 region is CSVKDEKLFF. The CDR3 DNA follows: TGCAGCGTTAAGGATGAAAAACTGTTTTTT.

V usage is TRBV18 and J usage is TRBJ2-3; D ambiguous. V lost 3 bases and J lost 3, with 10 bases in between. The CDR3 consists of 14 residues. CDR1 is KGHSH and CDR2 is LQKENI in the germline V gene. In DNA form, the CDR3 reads TGTGCCAGCTCACCGGCTAGGGATACAGATACGCAGTATTTT. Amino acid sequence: CASSPARDTDTQYF.

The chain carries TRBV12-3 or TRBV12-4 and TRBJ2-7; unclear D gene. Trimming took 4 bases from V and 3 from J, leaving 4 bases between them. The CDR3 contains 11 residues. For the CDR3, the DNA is TGTGCCAGCAGTTCTCGCTACGAGCAGTACTTC. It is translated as CASSSRYEQYF.

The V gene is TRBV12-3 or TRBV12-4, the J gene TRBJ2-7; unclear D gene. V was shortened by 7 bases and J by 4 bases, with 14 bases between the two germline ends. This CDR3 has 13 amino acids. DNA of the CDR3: TGTGCCAGCACCGTGGACCCGAAATACGAGCAGTACTTC. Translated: CASTVDPKYEQYF.